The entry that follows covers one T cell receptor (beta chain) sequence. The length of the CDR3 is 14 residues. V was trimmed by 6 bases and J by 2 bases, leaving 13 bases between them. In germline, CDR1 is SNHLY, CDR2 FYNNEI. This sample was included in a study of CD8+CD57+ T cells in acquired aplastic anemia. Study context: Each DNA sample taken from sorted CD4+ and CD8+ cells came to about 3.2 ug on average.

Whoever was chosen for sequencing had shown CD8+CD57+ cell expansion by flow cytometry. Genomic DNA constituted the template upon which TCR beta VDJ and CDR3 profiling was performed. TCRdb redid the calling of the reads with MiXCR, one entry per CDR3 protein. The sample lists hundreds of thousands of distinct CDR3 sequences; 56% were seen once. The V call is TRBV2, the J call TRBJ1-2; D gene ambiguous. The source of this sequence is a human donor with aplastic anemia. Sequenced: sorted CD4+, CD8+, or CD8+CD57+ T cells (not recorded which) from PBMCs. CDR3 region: CASRRNPTNYGYTF. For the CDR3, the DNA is TGTGCCAGCAGAAGGAATCCTACGAACTATGGCTACACCTTC.